Below, 24 T cell receptor beta chains from the same sample are listed, as sequenced in a study of cytomegalovirus exposure and HLA in healthy donors. A multiplex PCR was run with 60 Vbeta primers and 13 Jbeta primers. Repertoires were generated with immunoSEQ multiplex PCR, while TCRdb's copy carries only in-frame clones and drops some. The sample has about 170,000 clones, 70% to 80% seen once. The sample comprised PBMCs. The receptors were sampled from a female donor in good health and CMV-seronegative.

The V call is TRBV7-2, the J call TRBJ1-2, with TRBD1 matching 10 bases. Germline lookup yields CDR1 SGHTA and CDR2 FQGNSA. The CDR3 runs to 18 residues. V shed 5 bases and J 0 bases; nucleotides not matched to a gene: 12. CDR3 sequence reads: CASSGARDRGLANYGYTF. CDR3 DNA sequence: TGTGCCAGCAGCGGTGCCCGGGACAGGGGACTAGCTAACTATGGCTACACCTTC.

V and J are TRBV29-1 and TRBJ1-1; possibly TRBD1 for D (6 bases). The CDR3 length is 12 residues. The ends were cut back, 4 bases at V and 3 bases at J, with 9 bases in the middle. Germline lookup yields CDR1 SQVTM and CDR2 ANQGSEA. DNA for the CDR3: TGCAGCGTTGGTCAGGGGCACACTGAAGCTTTCTTT. Residues: CSVGQGHTEAFF.

The J gene is TRBJ1-2, the V gene TRBV15; D not certain. V lost 0 bases, J lost 6 bases, and 14 bases lay in between. CDR1 is LNHNV, CDR2 YYDKDF, per germline (reference sequence). The CDR3 consists of 15 residues. The CDR3 loop is CATSRDLTSVHGYTF. DNA of the CDR3: TGTGCCACCAGCAGAGATTTAACATCCGTTCATGGCTACACCTTC.

DNA for the CDR3: TGTGCCAGCGATCCGGGCGGGACTACTGGAAACACCATATATTTT. As protein: CASDPGGTTGNTIYF. The rearrangement links TRBV9 to TRBJ1-3, with a tentative D call TRBD1 (5 bases). CDR3 length: 15 residues. The V end was cut by 7 bases, the J end by 2 bases, with 16 bases between. Germline assignment: CDR1 SGDLS and CDR2 YYNGEE.

The chain couples TRBV5-1 to TRBJ2-2; TRBD2 matches at 14 bases. Germline CDR1 and CDR2: SGHRS and YFSETQ. The CDR3 has 17 residues. Trimming took 4 bases from V and 7 from J; bases not matched to a gene: 9. The CDR3 loop is CASSLPPGLAGGGELFF. The CDR3 DNA reads as TGCGCCAGCAGCCTACCTCCTGGACTAGCGGGAGGCGGGGAGCTGTTTTTT.

This clone was seen once. This CDR3 is CASSPWTQNRMAFF. The CDR3 coding sequence is TGTGCCAGTAGCCCATGGACGCAGAACAGGATGGCTTTCTTT. The rearrangement uses TRBV19 and TRBJ1-1, with D tentatively TRBD1 (5 bases). The CDR3 has 14 amino acids. V gave up 6 bases and J gave up 11 bases, with 22 bases separating them. Germline-derived CDR1 and CDR2 are LNHDA and SQIVND (reference sequence).

This chain joins TRBV7-2 and TRBJ1-5, with 8 bases lining up with TRBD1. Germline V CDR1 and CDR2: SGHTA, FQGNSA. V was clipped by 5 bases and J by 6 bases; unmatched bases: 6. The CDR3 is 14 residues long. The CDR3 nucleotides are TGTGCCAGCAGCCGCTCAGGGGGCTCTCAGCCCCAGCATTTT. Amino acid sequence: CASSRSGGSQPQHF. Together with reference TRBV7-2 and TRBJ1-5, the CDR3 gives the full variable domain: GAGVSQSPSNKVTEKGKDVELRCDPISGHTALYWYRQSLGQGLEFLIYFQGNSAPDKSGLPSDRFSAERTGGSVSTLTIQRTQQEDSAVYLCASSRSGGSQPQHFGDGTRLSIL.

This clone turned up a few times. The chain is built from TRBV5-1 and TRBJ1-2; the match to TRBD1 covers 10 bases. The germline V gene encodes CDR1 SGHRS and CDR2 YFSETQ. This CDR3 has 19 residues. With V trimmed by 2 bases and J by 4 bases, 17 bases remained unmatched. The CDR3 sequence is CASSLTSSLDRGRAYGYTF. The CDR3 nucleotides are TGCGCCAGCAGCTTAACATCTAGCCTCGACAGGGGGCGGGCCTATGGCTACACCTTC.

The chain combines TRBV7-3 with TRBJ2-5; TRBD2 is a possible D gene (5 bases). V was clipped by 2 bases and J by 5 bases, with 15 bases between them. The length of the CDR3 is 15 residues. In germline, CDR1 is SGHTA, CDR2 FQGTGA. This CDR3 is CASSLSGVRFETQYF. CDR3 coding DNA: TGTGCCAGCAGCTTATCCGGGGTTCGGTTTGAGACCCAGTACTTC.

This clone was observed a handful of times. The chain joins TRBV28 to TRBJ2-7, with D perhaps TRBD1 (5 bases). This CDR3 is built from 14 residues. V lost 5 bases and J lost 0, with 11 bases in between. Germline V gene data show CDR1 as MDHEN and CDR2 as SYDVKM. CDR3 residues: CASSPNQGSYEQYF. The CDR3 DNA reads TGTGCCAGCAGTCCAAATCAGGGCTCCTACGAGCAGTACTTC.

This clone has just a few counts. V usage is TRBV20-1 and J usage is TRBJ1-2; unclear D gene. Germline CDR1 DFQATT, CDR2 SNEGSKA (reference sequence). There are 11 residues in the CDR3. CDR3 residues: CIPGANYGYTF. The CDR3 DNA follows: TGCATACCCGGGGCTAACTATGGCTACACCTTC.

The chain employs TRBV11-3 and TRBJ2-1, with 10 positions matching TRBD1. CDR3 size: 15 residues. Germline assignment: CDR1 SGHNT and CDR2 YENEEA. V gave up 3 bases and J gave up 5 bases; unmatched junction bases: 4. In nucleotides, the CDR3 is TGTGCCAGCAGCTTCGGACAGGGGGTAAACAATGAGCAGTTCTTC. Protein: CASSFGQGVNNEQFF.

The V gene is TRBV7-3, the J gene TRBJ2-7; no clear D. V was cut by 4 bases and J by 8 bases, with 15 bases left in between. The CDR3 covers 13 residues. Germline-derived CDR1 and CDR2 are SGHTA and FQGTGA. CDR3 sequence reads: CASSSGQDLKQYF. The CDR3 region has the DNA TGTGCCAGCAGCTCAGGCCAGGATTTGAAGCAGTACTTC. Drawing the rest from reference TRBV7-3 and TRBJ2-7, the complete variable domain is GAGVSQTPSNKVTEKGKYVELRCDPISGHTALYWYRQSLGQGPEFLIYFQGTGAADDSGLPNDRFFAVRPEGSVSTLKIQRTERGDSAVYLCASSSGQDLKQYFGPGTRLTVT.

The DNA for the CDR3 is TGTGCCAGCAGCGCGGGGACTAGCGGGGGGGCCGGGGAGACCCAGTACTTC. Translation gives CASSAGTSGGAGETQYF. This rearrangement joins TRBV5-4 to TRBJ2-5; the match to TRBD2 covers 16 bases. The CDR3 length is 17 residues. V lost 4 bases and J lost 5; bases outside the gene matches: 8. Germline loops: CDR1 SGHNT, CDR2 YYREEE (reference sequence).

Only a few counts were recorded for this clone. This chain joins TRBV5-4 and TRBJ2-2; TRBD1 matches 9 bases. The CDR3 totals 15 residues. Germline CDR1 SGHNT, CDR2 YYREEE (reference sequence). With V trimmed by 6 bases and J by 7 bases, 10 bases remained unmatched. For the CDR3, the DNA is TGTGCCAGCACCTATTCCGGGACAGGGAACGGGGAGCTGTTTTTT. The encoded protein is CASTYSGTGNGELFF.

The J gene is TRBJ2-2, the V gene TRBV7-8; 10 nucleotides line up with TRBD2. The CDR3 totals 17 residues. J lost 4 bases, V lost 5 bases, and 10 bases had no gene match. The germline gives CDR1 SGHVS, CDR2 FQNEAQ. The CDR3 coding sequence is TGTGCCAGCAGCCCACGAACTAGCGGGGCCATCACCGGGGAGCTGTTTTTT. Its protein product is CASSPRTSGAITGELFF.

This clone has only one observation. The chain recombines TRBV19 with TRBJ1-1; no clear D. V lost 4 bases to trimming and J lost 1 base, with 10 bases between them. CDR1 LNHDA and CDR2 SQIVND come from the germline V gene (reference sequence). The length of the CDR3 is 14 residues. CDR3 sequence (DNA): TGTGCCAGTAGTACCGGGGTGGGGAACACTGAAGCTTTCTTT. Translated, it gives CASSTGVGNTEAFF.

The chain recombines TRBV2 with TRBJ2-3; D is possibly TRBD1 (5 bases). V dropped 7 bases and J dropped 0 bases, with 17 bases sitting between them. The CDR3 has 16 residues. The V gene's germline CDR1 is SNHLY and CDR2 FYNNEI. The CDR3 reads CASKGVGRASTDTQYF. DNA for the CDR3: TGTGCCAGCAAAGGGGTCGGCAGGGCTAGCACAGATACGCAGTATTTT.

The V gene is TRBV19, the J gene TRBJ2-6; the D gene is possibly TRBD1 (5 bases). V lost 9 bases and J 2 bases, leaving 8 bases between the germline ends. This CDR3 spans 13 amino acids. The germline gives CDR1 LNHDA, CDR2 SQIVND (reference sequence). The CDR3 bases are TGTGCCAGCAGGGTTCCTGGGGCCAACGTCCTGACTTTC. Translated, it gives CASRVPGANVLTF.

This clone was detected only once. The chain combines TRBV5-1 with TRBJ2-3; no reliable D call. V lost 2 bases to trimming and J lost 4 bases, with 14 bases between them. The germline CDR1 and CDR2 sequences are SGHRS and YFSETQ. The CDR3 runs to 15 residues. In nucleotides, the CDR3 is TGCGCCAGCAGCTTCCCGGATGGCGGTTCAGATACGCAGTATTTT. Protein sequence: CASSFPDGGSDTQYF.

The gene calls are TRBV19 and TRBJ2-2; a weak D match, TRBD2 (7 bases). The CDR3 has 15 residues. V was cut by 7 bases and J by 4 bases, with 16 bases left in between. Germline CDR1 and CDR2: LNHDA and SQIVND (reference sequence). The CDR3 bases are TGTGCCAGTATAAGAGGGGGGGCTAGCACCGGGGAGCTGTTTTTT. Protein sequence: CASIRGGASTGELFF.

This chain's CDR3 is CASSEISGDRGEKLFF. CDR3 nucleotide sequence: TGTGCCAGCAGTGAAATCTCCGGGGATCGGGGAGAAAAACTGTTTTTT. The rearrangement joins TRBV2 to TRBJ1-4; D remains unclear. The V and J ends lost 2 bases and 8 bases respectively, with 18 bases between them. The V gene's germline CDR1 is SNHLY and CDR2 FYNNEI. The length of the CDR3 is 16 residues.

This chain links TRBV29-1 with TRBJ2-5; D possibly corresponds to TRBD1 (5 bases). V lost 2 bases, J lost 4 bases, and 8 bases lay in between. CDR1 is SQVTM and CDR2 is ANQGSEA in the germline V gene. The CDR3 consists of 12 residues. The CDR3 is CSVETGSETQYF. The DNA of the CDR3 is TGCAGCGTTGAAACAGGCTCAGAGACCCAGTACTTC.

The chain has TRBV5-5 and TRBJ1-2; D is undetermined. The V gene's germline CDR1 is SGHKS and CDR2 YYEKEE (reference sequence). Trimming left V 0 bases short and J 6 bases short, with 6 bases between. This CDR3 has 12 amino acids. In nucleotides, the CDR3 is TGTGCCAGCAGCTTGGCCCGGGATGGCTACACCTTC. It encodes CASSLARDGYTF.